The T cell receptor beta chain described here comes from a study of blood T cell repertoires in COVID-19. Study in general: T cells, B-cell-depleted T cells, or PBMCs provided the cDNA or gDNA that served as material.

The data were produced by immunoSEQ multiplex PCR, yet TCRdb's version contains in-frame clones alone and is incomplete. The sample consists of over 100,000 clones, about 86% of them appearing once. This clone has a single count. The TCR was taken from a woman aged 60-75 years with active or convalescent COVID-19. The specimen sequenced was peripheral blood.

CDR3 in amino acids: CASSDFRGGTEAFF. CDR3 nucleotides: TGTGCCAGCAGCGACTTCAGGGGTGGCACTGAAGCTTTCTTT. This chain connects TRBV9 to TRBJ1-1; TRBD1 is a possible D gene (6 bases). Germline loops: CDR1 SGDLS, CDR2 YYNGEE. V lost 3 bases and J lost 4, with 13 bases in between. This CDR3 is 14 amino acids long. The full variable domain, its missing parts supplied by reference TRBV9 and TRBJ1-1, is DSGVTQTPKHLITATGQRVTLRCSPRSGDLSVYWYQQSLDQGLQFLIQYYNGEERAKGNILERFSAQQFPDLHSELNLSSLELGDSALYFCASSDFRGGTEAFFGQGTRLTVV.